Each of the 5 T cell receptor beta chains below was sequenced from the same sample in a study of cytomegalovirus exposure and HLA in healthy donors. The PCR had 60 Vbeta and 13 Jbeta primers. Repertoires were generated with immunoSEQ multiplex PCR, while TCRdb's copy carries only in-frame clones and drops some. This sample has 150,000 to 200,000 clones, with over 70% found just once. Material for sequencing was PBMCs. The receptor set was obtained from a female donor in good health and CMV-seronegative.

This clone has more than one count but fewer than ten. This chain links TRBV30 with TRBJ2-5; 10 bases match TRBD1. V shed 4 bases and J 3 bases; nucleotides not matched to a gene: 5. Germline CDR1 is GTSNPN and CDR2 is SVGIG (reference sequence). The length of the CDR3 is 14 residues. CDR3: CAWTETGGKETQYF. CDR3 DNA: TGTGCCTGGACCGAGACAGGGGGCAAAGAGACCCAGTACTTC. The full variable domain, in which reference TRBV30 and TRBJ2-5 provide the parts outside the CDR3, is SQTIHQWPATLVQPVGSPLSLECTVEGTSNPNLYWYRQAAGRGLQLLFYSVGIGQISSEVPQNLSASRPQDRQFILSSKKLLLSDSGFYLCAWTETGGKETQYFGPGTRLLVL.

The chain links TRBV5-1 to TRBJ1-1, with 11 nucleotides matching TRBD1. Germline-derived CDR1 and CDR2 are SGHRS and YFSETQ. The V segment lost 3 bases and the J segment 5 bases; nucleotides outside the gene matches: 3. The CDR3 spans 14 residues. CDR3: CASSSGDRGTEAFF. CDR3 sequence (DNA): TGCGCCAGCAGCTCGGGGGACAGGGGGACTGAAGCTTTCTTT.

The chain couples TRBV28 to TRBJ2-5, with D unresolved. The germline CDR1 and CDR2 sequences are MDHEN and SYDVKM. The CDR3 covers 14 residues. Trimming removed 2 bases at V and 7 bases at J, with 14 bases between. This chain's CDR3 is CASSLGSLAGTQYF. CDR3 bases: TGTGCCAGCAGTTTAGGCAGCCTGGCAGGGACCCAGTACTTC. Looking up the rest from reference TRBV28 and TRBJ2-5 gives the full variable domain: DVKVTQSSRYLVKRTGEKVFLECVQDMDHENMFWYRQDPGLGLRLIYFSYDVKMKEKGDIPEGYSVSREKKERFSLILESASTNQTSMYLCASSLGSLAGTQYFGPGTRLLVL.

V gene TRBV28 combines with J gene TRBJ1-1; 7 positions match TRBD1. Germline trimming cut 2 bases from V and 8 bases from J; bases unmatched to any gene: 11. From germline, CDR1 is MDHEN and CDR2 SYDVKM. The CDR3 contains 15 residues. The CDR3 nucleotides are TGTGCCAGCAGTTTAGGAGGAGGGGGCTTGGGGGAAGCTTTCTTT. This encodes CASSLGGGGLGEAFF.

The table lists this clone with a few counts. The rearrangement links TRBV5-1 to TRBJ2-3, with 9 bases matching TRBD1. In germline, CDR1 is SGHRS, CDR2 YFSETQ. The CDR3 sequence is 15 residues long. V lost 0 bases and J lost 4; bases outside the gene matches: 3. CDR3 in DNA: TGCGCCAGCAGCTTGGTACAGGGGGCCCCAGATACGCAGTATTTT. Protein product: CASSLVQGAPDTQYF.